This T cell receptor (beta chain) was retrieved from a study of blood T cell repertoires in COVID-19. Study context: Sites in the United States, Italy and Spain provided acute and convalescent COVID-19 samples.

CDR3 size: 14 residues. Trimming stripped 0 bases from V and 2 bases from J, with 7 bases between. From germline, CDR1 is LNHNV and CDR2 YYDKDF (reference sequence). The table came from immunoSEQ multiplex PCR; TCRdb's copy has only in-frame clones and leaves some out. The data contain roughly 220,000 clones, approximately 84% of them seen just once; the ten biggest clones take up under 3.5%. This receptor was taken from a man in his fifties or sixties who had recovered from COVID-19. Sequenced material: peripheral blood. This chain joins TRBV15 and TRBJ2-5; D ambiguous. This chain's CDR3 is CATSRDLGQETQYF. CDR3 DNA sequence: TGTGCCACCAGCAGAGATCTCGGTCAAGAGACCCAGTACTTC. Supplemented by reference TRBV15 and TRBJ2-5, the full variable domain reads DAMVIQNPRYQVTQFGKPVTLSCSQTLNHNVMYWYQQKSSQAPKLLFHYYDKDFNNEADTPDNFQSRRPNTSFCFLDIRSPGLGDTAMYLCATSRDLGQETQYFGPGTRLLVL.